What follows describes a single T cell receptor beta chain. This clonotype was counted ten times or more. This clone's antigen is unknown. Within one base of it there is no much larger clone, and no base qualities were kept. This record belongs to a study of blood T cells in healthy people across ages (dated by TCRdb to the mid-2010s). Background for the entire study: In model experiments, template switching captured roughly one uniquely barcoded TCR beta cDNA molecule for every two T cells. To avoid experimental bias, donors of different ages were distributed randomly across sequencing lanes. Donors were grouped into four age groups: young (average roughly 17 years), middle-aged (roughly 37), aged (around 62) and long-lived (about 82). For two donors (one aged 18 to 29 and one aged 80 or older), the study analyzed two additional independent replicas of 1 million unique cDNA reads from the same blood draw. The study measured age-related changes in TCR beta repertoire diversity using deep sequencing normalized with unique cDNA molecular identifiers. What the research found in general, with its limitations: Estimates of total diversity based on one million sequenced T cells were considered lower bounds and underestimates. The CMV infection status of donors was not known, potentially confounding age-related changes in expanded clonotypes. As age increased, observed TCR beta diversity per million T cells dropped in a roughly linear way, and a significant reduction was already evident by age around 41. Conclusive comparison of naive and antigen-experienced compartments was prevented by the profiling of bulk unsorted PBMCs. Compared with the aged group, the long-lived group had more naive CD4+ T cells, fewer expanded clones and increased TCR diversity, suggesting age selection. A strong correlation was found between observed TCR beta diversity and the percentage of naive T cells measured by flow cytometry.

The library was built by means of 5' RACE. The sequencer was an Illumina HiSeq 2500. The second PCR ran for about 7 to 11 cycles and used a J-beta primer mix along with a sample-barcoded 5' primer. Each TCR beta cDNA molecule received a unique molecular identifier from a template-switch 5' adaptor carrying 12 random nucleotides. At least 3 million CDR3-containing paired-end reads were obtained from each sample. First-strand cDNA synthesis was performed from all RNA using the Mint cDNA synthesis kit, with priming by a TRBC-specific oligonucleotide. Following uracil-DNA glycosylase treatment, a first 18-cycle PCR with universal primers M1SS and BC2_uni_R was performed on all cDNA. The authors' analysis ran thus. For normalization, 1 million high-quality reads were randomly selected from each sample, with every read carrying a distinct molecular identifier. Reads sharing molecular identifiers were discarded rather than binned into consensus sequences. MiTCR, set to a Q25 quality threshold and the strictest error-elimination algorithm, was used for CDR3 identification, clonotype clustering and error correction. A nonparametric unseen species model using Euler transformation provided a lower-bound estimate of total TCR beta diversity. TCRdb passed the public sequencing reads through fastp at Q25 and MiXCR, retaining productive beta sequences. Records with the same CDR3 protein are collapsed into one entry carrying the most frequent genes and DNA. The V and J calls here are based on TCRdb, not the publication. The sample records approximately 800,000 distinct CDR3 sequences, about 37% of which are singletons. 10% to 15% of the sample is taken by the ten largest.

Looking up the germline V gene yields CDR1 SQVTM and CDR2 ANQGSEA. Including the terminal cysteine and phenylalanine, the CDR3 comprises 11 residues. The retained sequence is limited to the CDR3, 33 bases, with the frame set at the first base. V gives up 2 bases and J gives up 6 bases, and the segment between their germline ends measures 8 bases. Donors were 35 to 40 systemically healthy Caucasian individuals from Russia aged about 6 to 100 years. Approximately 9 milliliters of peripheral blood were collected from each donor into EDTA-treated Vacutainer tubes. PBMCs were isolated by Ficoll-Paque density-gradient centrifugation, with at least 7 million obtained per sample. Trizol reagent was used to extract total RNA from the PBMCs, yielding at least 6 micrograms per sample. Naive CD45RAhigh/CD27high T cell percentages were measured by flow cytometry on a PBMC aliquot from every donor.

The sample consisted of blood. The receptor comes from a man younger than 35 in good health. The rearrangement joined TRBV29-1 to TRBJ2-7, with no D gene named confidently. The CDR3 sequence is CSVEYRLEQYF. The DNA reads TGCAGCGTTGAATATCGGCTCGAGCAGTACTTC.